This is a list of T cell receptor beta chains from one sample in a study of memory CD4+ T cells and cytomegalovirus serostatus. Using immunoSEQ multiplex PCR, the repertoire was profiled, and TCRdb retains in-frame clones only, with some absent. Among around 60,000 clones listed, roughly four fifths were seen once. The sequenced material came from memory CD4+ T cells from blood. The receptors here all came from an adult in good health and CMV-seronegative. Both conserved end residues are part of each CDR3. The order of the fields is V gene, J gene, clone size, D gene, CDR3 length, CDR3 protein, CDR3 DNA. D genes are given only for firm matches. A clone size is listed for some rows: how often the clone was seen (once, few, many), or a class if it is expanded.

V: TRBV18; J: TRBJ2-5; size: few; D: -; length: 14; CDR3: CASSPPQGGETQYF; DNA: TGTGCCAGCTCACCACCGCAGGGAGGCGAGACCCAGTACTTC
V: TRBV28; J: TRBJ1-2; size: few; D: -; length: 12; CDR3: CASSQTVYGYTF; DNA: TGTGCCAGCAGCCAGACGGTCTATGGCTACACCTTC
V: TRBV27; J: TRBJ1-2; size: -; D: TRBD1; length: 14; CDR3: CASSLKGASYGYTF; DNA: TGTGCCAGCAGTTTAAAGGGGGCTAGCTATGGCTACACCTTC
V: TRBV18; J: TRBJ1-5; size: few; D: TRBD1; length: 15; CDR3: CASSPRQGDNQPQHF; DNA: TGTGCCAGCTCACCCAGACAGGGGGACAATCAGCCCCAGCATTTT
V: TRBV28; J: TRBJ1-1; size: -; D: -; length: 12; CDR3: CASRLRASEAFF; DNA: TGTGCCAGCAGGCTCCGGGCCTCTGAAGCTTTCTTT
V: TRBV4-2; J: TRBJ2-5; size: -; D: -; length: 18; CDR3: CASSQDHGGYGNQETQYF; DNA: TGTGCCAGCAGCCAAGATCATGGGGGGTATGGTAATCAAGAGACCCAGTACTTC
V: TRBV5-1; J: TRBJ1-1; size: -; D: -; length: 14; CDR3: CASSLRGRNTEAFF; DNA: TGCGCCAGCAGCTTGAGGGGGAGGAACACTGAAGCTTTCTTT
V: TRBV30; J: TRBJ2-3; size: -; D: -; length: 13; CDR3: CAWTVTATDTQYF; DNA: TGTGCCTGGACGGTGACAGCCACAGATACGCAGTATTTT
V: TRBV4-2; J: TRBJ2-7; size: -; D: -; length: 12; CDR3: CASSQDKHEQYF; DNA: TGTGCCAGCAGCCAAGATAAACACGAGCAGTACTTC
V: TRBV7-9; J: TRBJ2-7; size: -; D: TRBD2; length: 16; CDR3: CASSLVPGLAGGEQYF; DNA: TGTGCCAGCAGCTTAGTACCGGGACTAGCGGGAGGCGAGCAGTACTTC
V: TRBV5-1; J: TRBJ2-5; size: -; D: -; length: 13; CDR3: CASSLAKEETQYF; DNA: TGCGCCAGCAGTTTGGCAAAAGAAGAGACCCAGTACTTC
V: TRBV7-9; J: TRBJ2-7; size: -; D: TRBD1; length: 17; CDR3: CASSLFPGQGYSYEQYF; DNA: TGTGCCAGCAGCTTATTCCCGGGACAGGGATACTCCTACGAGCAGTACTTC
V: TRBV5-8; J: TRBJ2-4; size: -; D: -; length: 16; CDR3: CASSLAEGQGIDIQYF; DNA: TGTGCCAGCAGCTTGGCCGAGGGCCAAGGTATAGACATTCAGTACTTC
V: TRBV30; J: TRBJ1-1; size: -; D: -; length: 17; CDR3: CAWSPPRPGRSNTEAFF; DNA: TGTGCCTGGAGCCCCCCCCGGCCGGGACGTTCGAACACTGAAGCTTTCTTT
V: TRBV7-8; J: TRBJ2-1; size: -; D: TRBD2; length: 15; CDR3: CASSLTWTSTGEQFF; DNA: TGTGCCAGCAGCTTAACCTGGACTAGTACAGGTGAGCAGTTCTTC
V: TRBV7-9; J: TRBJ2-6; size: -; D: -; length: 13; CDR3: CASSISGANVLTF; DNA: TGTGCCAGCAGCATCTCTGGGGCCAACGTCCTGACTTTC
V: TRBV7-7; J: TRBJ1-5; size: few; D: -; length: 13; CDR3: CASSLSPDQPQHF; DNA: TGTGCTAGCAGCTTATCCCCCGATCAGCCCCAGCATTTT
V: TRBV14; J: TRBJ2-7; size: -; D: -; length: 15; CDR3: CASSRNPTVSYEQYF; DNA: TGTGCCAGCAGCCGCAACCCGACGGTTTCCTACGAGCAGTACTTC
V: TRBV2; J: TRBJ1-5; size: -; D: -; length: 15; CDR3: CASSEVVSGNQPQHF; DNA: TGTGCCAGCAGTGAAGTGGTGTCCGGGAATCAGCCCCAGCATTTT
V: TRBV5-4; J: TRBJ2-2; size: -; D: TRBD1; length: 15; CDR3: CASSKGQVNTGELFF; DNA: TGTGCCAGCAGCAAGGGACAGGTTAACACCGGGGAGCTGTTTTTT
V: TRBV29-1; J: TRBJ2-7; size: -; D: TRBD1; length: 14; CDR3: CSAGGGQGPYEQYF; DNA: TGCAGCGCCGGTGGGGGACAGGGGCCTTACGAGCAGTACTTC
V: TRBV28; J: TRBJ2-7; size: few; D: TRBD1; length: 15; CDR3: CASSLVGTGGREQYF; DNA: TGTGCCAGCAGTTTGGTAGGGACAGGGGGCCGCGAGCAGTACTTC
V: TRBV7-2; J: TRBJ2-7; size: once; D: TRBD2; length: 16; CDR3: CASSWNSGRVFYEQYF; DNA: TGTGCCAGCAGCTGGAATAGCGGGAGAGTGTTTTACGAGCAGTACTTC
V: TRBV27; J: TRBJ1-5; size: few; D: TRBD1; length: 18; CDR3: CASSPQGPMTGGNQPQHF; DNA: TGTGCCAGCAGTCCCCAAGGACCCATGACAGGGGGCAATCAGCCCCAGCATTTT
V: TRBV7-2; J: TRBJ2-7; size: -; D: TRBD2; length: 17; CDR3: CASSFGTGTSGRTAQYF; DNA: TGTGCCAGCAGCTTTGGAACTGGGACTAGCGGGAGAACGGCGCAGTACTTC
V: TRBV20-1; J: TRBJ1-2; size: few; D: -; length: 11; CDR3: CSARDLGGPTF; DNA: TGCAGTGCTAGAGATCTGGGGGGGCCCACCTTC
V: TRBV7-2; J: TRBJ1-2; size: -; D: -; length: 16; CDR3: CASSLGVGTEGRGYTF; DNA: TGTGCCAGCAGCTTAGGGGTTGGAACAGAGGGTCGTGGCTACACCTTC
V: TRBV5-1; J: TRBJ2-1; size: -; D: TRBD2; length: 15; CDR3: CASSGTSGDYNEQFF; DNA: TGCGCCAGCAGCGGGACTAGCGGGGACTACAATGAGCAGTTCTTC
V: TRBV7-2; J: TRBJ2-1; size: -; D: TRBD2; length: 15; CDR3: CASSSSGGSYNEQFF; DNA: TGTGCCAGCAGCTCCTCGGGGGGCTCCTACAATGAGCAGTTCTTC
V: TRBV18; J: TRBJ1-5; size: few; D: -; length: 16; CDR3: CASSPKTVNSNQPQHF; DNA: TGTGCCAGCTCACCTAAGACAGTCAATAGCAATCAGCCCCAGCATTTT
V: TRBV7-2; J: TRBJ2-6; size: -; D: TRBD1; length: 15; CDR3: CASSPGGSGANVLTF; DNA: TGTGCCAGCAGCCCAGGGGGCTCCGGGGCCAACGTCCTGACTTTC
V: TRBV27; J: TRBJ1-2; size: -; D: TRBD1; length: 13; CDR3: CASSSRTGHGYTF; DNA: TGTGCCAGCAGTTCTCGGACAGGGCACGGCTACACCTTC
V: TRBV6-5; J: TRBJ2-1; size: -; D: -; length: 14; CDR3: CASSPPWGYNEQFF; DNA: TGTGCCAGCAGCCCGCCCTGGGGCTACAATGAGCAGTTCTTC
V: TRBV7-9; J: TRBJ2-6; size: -; D: -; length: 13; CDR3: CAGQRSGANVLTF; DNA: TGTGCTGGACAGCGCTCTGGGGCCAACGTCCTGACTTTC
V: TRBV25-1; J: TRBJ2-7; size: once; D: TRBD2; length: 13; CDR3: CASSSGSGHEQYF; DNA: TGTGCCAGCAGTAGCGGGAGCGGGCACGAGCAGTACTTC
V: TRBV19; J: TRBJ1-3; size: medium-sized; D: -; length: 15; CDR3: CASSMGPLSGNTIYF; DNA: TGTGCCAGTAGTATGGGACCGCTCTCTGGAAACACCATATATTTT
V: TRBV2; J: TRBJ1-2; size: medium-sized; D: TRBD1; length: 13; CDR3: CASSYRGHYGYTF; DNA: TGTGCCAGCAGCTACAGGGGGCACTATGGCTACACCTTC
V: TRBV10-3; J: TRBJ2-1; size: -; D: -; length: 11; CDR3: CAISPREEQFF; DNA: TGTGCCATCAGCCCCCGCGAGGAGCAGTTCTTC
V: TRBV5-4; J: TRBJ2-2; size: -; D: -; length: 14; CDR3: CASSADTTTGELFF; DNA: TGTGCCAGCAGCGCAGACACAACCACCGGGGAGCTGTTTTTT
V: TRBV18; J: TRBJ2-6; size: -; D: -; length: 13; CDR3: CASSTSGANVLTF; DNA: TGTGCCAGCTCCACCTCTGGGGCCAACGTCCTGACTTTC
V: TRBV30; J: TRBJ2-3; size: -; D: TRBD2; length: 14; CDR3: CAWSGSGSRNTQYF; DNA: TGTGCCTGGAGTGGTAGCGGGAGTCGGAATACGCAGTATTTT
V: TRBV7-9; J: TRBJ2-1; size: once; D: -; length: 16; CDR3: CASSPSGAGPYNEQFF; DNA: TGTGCCAGCTCACCTTCCGGGGCAGGGCCCTACAATGAGCAGTTCTTC
V: TRBV7-9; J: TRBJ1-6; size: -; D: -; length: 19; CDR3: CASSLSHRQALADNSPLHF; DNA: TGTGCCAGCAGCCTCAGTCATAGACAGGCCCTCGCTGATAATTCACCCCTCCACTTT
V: TRBV28; J: TRBJ1-2; size: -; D: TRBD1; length: 17; CDR3: CASSPSGQSFRRDGYTF; DNA: TGTGCCAGCAGCCCTTCGGGACAGAGCTTTAGGCGGGATGGCTACACCTTC
V: TRBV2; J: TRBJ1-1; size: -; D: TRBD1; length: 13; CDR3: CASSGDSNTEAFF; DNA: TGTGCCAGCAGCGGGGACAGCAACACTGAAGCTTTCTTT
V: TRBV15; J: TRBJ2-1; size: once; D: -; length: 12; CDR3: CATNPSVGEVVF; DNA: TGTGCCACCAACCCGTCAGTGGGGGAGGTGGTCTTC
V: TRBV5-8; J: TRBJ2-7; size: once; D: TRBD1; length: 14; CDR3: CASSRTGRLYEQYF; DNA: TGTGCCAGTAGTCGGACAGGACGACTCTACGAGCAGTACTTC
V: TRBV25-1; J: TRBJ2-1; size: few; D: -; length: 13; CDR3: CASSEYARGEQFF; DNA: TGTGCCAGCAGTGAATATGCCCGAGGGGAGCAGTTCTTC
V: TRBV6-5; J: TRBJ2-3; size: -; D: -; length: 13; CDR3: CASSYRVGDTQYF; DNA: TGTGCCAGCAGTTACAGGGTGGGTGATACGCAGTATTTT
V: TRBV19; J: TRBJ1-2; size: -; D: -; length: 15; CDR3: CASIEDTYTNYGYTF; DNA: TGTGCCAGTATTGAGGACACCTATACCAACTATGGCTACACCTTC
V: TRBV7-9; J: TRBJ1-6; size: -; D: TRBD1; length: 16; CDR3: CASSRWTGGGNSPLHF; DNA: TGTGCCAGCAGTCGCTGGACAGGGGGCGGGAATTCACCCCTCCACTTT
V: TRBV28; J: TRBJ1-2; size: -; D: -; length: 11; CDR3: CASSPGYGYTF; DNA: TGTGCCAGCAGTCCGGGTTATGGCTACACCTTC
V: TRBV2; J: TRBJ1-5; size: once; D: -; length: 18; CDR3: CASSEKRTVSGGNQPQHF; DNA: TGTGCCAGCAGTGAAAAGCGGACAGTCTCAGGGGGCAATCAGCCCCAGCATTTT
V: TRBV30; J: TRBJ2-2; size: -; D: -; length: 15; CDR3: CASRRGPSGTGELFF; DNA: TGTGCCTCCCGAAGGGGCCCCAGTGGCACCGGGGAGCTGTTTTTT
V: TRBV10-3; J: TRBJ1-1; size: -; D: -; length: 16; CDR3: CAISESRTAMNTEAFF; DNA: TGTGCCATCAGTGAGTCCCGGACAGCCATGAACACTGAAGCTTTCTTT
V: TRBV28; J: TRBJ2-7; size: -; D: -; length: 14; CDR3: CASSPPLITYEQYF; DNA: TGTGCCAGCAGTCCCCCCCTAATAACCTACGAGCAGTACTTC